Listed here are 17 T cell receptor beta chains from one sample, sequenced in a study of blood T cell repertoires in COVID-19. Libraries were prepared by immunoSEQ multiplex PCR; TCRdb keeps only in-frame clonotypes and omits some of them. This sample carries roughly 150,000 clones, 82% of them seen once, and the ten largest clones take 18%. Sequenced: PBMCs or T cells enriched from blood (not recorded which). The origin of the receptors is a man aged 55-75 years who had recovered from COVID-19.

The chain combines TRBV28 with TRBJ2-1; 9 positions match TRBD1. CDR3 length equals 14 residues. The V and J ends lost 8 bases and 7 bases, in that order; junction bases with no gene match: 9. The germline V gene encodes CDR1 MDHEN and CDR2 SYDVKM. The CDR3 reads CASGDRGFINEQFF. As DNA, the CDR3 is TGTGCCAGCGGAGACAGGGGGTTCATTAATGAGCAGTTCTTC.

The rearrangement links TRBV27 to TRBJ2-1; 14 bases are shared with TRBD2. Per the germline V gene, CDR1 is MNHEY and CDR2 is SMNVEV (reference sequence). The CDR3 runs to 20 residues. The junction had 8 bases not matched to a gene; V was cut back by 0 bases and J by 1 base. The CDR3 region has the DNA TGTGCCAGCAGTTTATCTATACCGGGACTAGCGGGAGCGTCCTACAATGAGCAGTTCTTC. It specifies CASSLSIPGLAGASYNEQFF.

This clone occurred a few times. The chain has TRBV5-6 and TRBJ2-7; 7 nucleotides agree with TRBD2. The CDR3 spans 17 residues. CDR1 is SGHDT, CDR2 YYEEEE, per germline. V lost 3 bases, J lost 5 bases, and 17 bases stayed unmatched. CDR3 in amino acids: CASSWTTTLGTTNEQYF. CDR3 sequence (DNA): TGTGCCAGCAGCTGGACCACGACCCTGGGGACTACTAACGAGCAGTACTTC.

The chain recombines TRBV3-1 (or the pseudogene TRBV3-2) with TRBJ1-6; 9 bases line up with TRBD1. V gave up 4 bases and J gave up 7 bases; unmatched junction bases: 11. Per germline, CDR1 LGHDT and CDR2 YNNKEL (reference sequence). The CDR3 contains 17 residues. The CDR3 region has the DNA TGTGCCAGCAGCCCCAACTACAGGGGGCGCGGGAATTCACCCCTCCACTTT. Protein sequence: CASSPNYRGRGNSPLHF.

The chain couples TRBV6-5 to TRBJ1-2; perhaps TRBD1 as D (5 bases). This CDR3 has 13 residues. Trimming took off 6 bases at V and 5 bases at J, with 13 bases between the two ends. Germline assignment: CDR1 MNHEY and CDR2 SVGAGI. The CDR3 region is CASSVAGFYGYTF. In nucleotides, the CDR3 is TGTGCCAGCAGCGTCGCAGGGTTTTATGGCTACACCTTC.

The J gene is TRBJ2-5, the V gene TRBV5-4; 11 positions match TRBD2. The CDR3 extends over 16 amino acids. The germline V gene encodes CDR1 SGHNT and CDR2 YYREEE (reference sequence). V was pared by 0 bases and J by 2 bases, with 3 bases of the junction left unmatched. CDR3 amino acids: CASSLELAGAQETQYF. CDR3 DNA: TGTGCCAGCAGCTTGGAACTAGCGGGGGCTCAAGAGACCCAGTACTTC.

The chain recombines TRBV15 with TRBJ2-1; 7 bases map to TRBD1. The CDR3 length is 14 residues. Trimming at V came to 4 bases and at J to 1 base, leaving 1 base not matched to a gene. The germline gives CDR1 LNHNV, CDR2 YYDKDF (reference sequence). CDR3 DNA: TGTGCCACCAGCAAGGGGGCTTCCTACAATGAGCAGTTCTTC. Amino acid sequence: CATSKGASYNEQFF.

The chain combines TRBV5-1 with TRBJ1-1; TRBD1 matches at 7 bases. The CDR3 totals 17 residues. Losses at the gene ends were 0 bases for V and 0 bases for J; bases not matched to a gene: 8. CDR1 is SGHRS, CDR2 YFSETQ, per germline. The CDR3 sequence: CASSLAPGTEMNTEAFF. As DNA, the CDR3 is TGCGCCAGCAGCTTGGCCCCCGGGACAGAGATGAACACTGAAGCTTTCTTT. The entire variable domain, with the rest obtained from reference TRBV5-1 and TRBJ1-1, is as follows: KAGVTQTPRYLIKTRGQQVTLSCSPISGHRSVSWYQQTPGQGLQFLFEYFSETQRNKGNFPGRFSGRQFSNSRSEMNVSTLELGDSALYLCASSLAPGTEMNTEAFFGQGTRLTVV.

This chain's CDR3 is CASSLPGNTEAFF. The CDR3 DNA reads TGTGCCAGCAGTTTACCGGGGAACACTGAAGCTTTCTTT. V usage is TRBV27 and J usage is TRBJ1-1; D gene unclear. Germline-derived CDR1 and CDR2 are MNHEY and SMNVEV (reference sequence). Between the trimmed V and J ends, which lost 2 bases and 1 base, there was a span of 5 bases. This CDR3 is built from 13 residues.

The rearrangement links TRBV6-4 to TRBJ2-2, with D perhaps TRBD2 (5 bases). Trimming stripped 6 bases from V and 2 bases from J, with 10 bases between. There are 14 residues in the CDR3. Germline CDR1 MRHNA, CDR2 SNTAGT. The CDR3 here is CASSGEINTGELFF. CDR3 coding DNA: TGTGCCAGCAGCGGGGAGATAAACACCGGGGAGCTGTTTTTT.

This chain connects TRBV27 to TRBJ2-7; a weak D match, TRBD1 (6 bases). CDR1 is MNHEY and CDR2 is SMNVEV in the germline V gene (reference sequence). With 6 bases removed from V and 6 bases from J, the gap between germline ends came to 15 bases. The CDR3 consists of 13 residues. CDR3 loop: CASRPQGGGEQYF. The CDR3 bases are TGTGCCAGCAGACCACAGGGTGGTGGCGAGCAGTACTTC.

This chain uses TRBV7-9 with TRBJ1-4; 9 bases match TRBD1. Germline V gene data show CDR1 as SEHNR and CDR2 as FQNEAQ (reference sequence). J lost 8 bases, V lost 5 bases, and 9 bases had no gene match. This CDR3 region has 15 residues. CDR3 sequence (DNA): TGTGCCAGCAGCCCGACGGGACAGGGCGACGAAAAACTGTTTTTT. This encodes CASSPTGQGDEKLFF.

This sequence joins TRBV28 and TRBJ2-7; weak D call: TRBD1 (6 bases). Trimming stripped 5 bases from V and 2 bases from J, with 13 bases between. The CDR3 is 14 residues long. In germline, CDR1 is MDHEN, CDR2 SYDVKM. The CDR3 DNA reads TGTGCCAGCAGTCGACAGGTCCCTACCTACGAGCAGTACTTC. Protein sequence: CASSRQVPTYEQYF.

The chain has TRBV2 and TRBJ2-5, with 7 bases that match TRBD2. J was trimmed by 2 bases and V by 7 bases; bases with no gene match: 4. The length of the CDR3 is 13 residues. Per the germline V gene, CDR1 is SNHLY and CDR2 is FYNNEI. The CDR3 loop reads CASTLGLQETQYF. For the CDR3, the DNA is TGTGCCAGCACACTGGGACTACAAGAGACCCAGTACTTC.

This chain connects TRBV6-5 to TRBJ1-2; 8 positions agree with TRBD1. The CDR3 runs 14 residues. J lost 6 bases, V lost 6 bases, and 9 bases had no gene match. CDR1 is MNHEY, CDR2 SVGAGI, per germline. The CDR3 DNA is TGTGCCAGCAGGTCGGACAGGGCAGGCGATGGCTACACCTTC. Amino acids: CASRSDRAGDGYTF.

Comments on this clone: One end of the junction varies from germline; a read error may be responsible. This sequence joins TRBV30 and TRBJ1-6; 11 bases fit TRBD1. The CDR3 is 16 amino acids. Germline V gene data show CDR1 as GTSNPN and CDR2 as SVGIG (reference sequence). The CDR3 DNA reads TGTGCCCACGACATACCCGGGACAGGGGGTAATTCACCCTTCCACTTT. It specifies CAHDIPGTGGNSPFHF. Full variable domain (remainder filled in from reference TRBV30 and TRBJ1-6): SQTIHQWPATLVQPVGSPLSLECTVEGTSNPNLYWYRQAAGRGLQLLFYSVGIGQISSEVPQNLSASRPQDRQFILSSKKLLLSDSGFYLCAHDIPGTGGNSPFHFGNGTRLTVT.

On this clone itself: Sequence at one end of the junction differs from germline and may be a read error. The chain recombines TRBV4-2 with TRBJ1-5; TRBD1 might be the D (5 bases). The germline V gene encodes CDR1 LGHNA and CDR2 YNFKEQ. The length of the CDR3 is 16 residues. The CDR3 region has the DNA TGTGCCAGCAACCAAGAGGCAGGGTATGGCAATCAGCCCCAGCATTTT. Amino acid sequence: CASNQEAGYGNQPQHF.